Described below is a single TCR beta chain sequence and its context. Its antigen is not known. Pregnant or lactating patients were excluded, as were those with uncontrolled infection or other autoimmune disease. This sample is part of a study of T cells in Graves' hyperthyroidism and ophthalmopathy. Study observations and caveats: Stable hyperthyroidism was separated from ophthalmopathy by a model based on 13 V-J features. Most thyroid clonotypes with frequency above 0.001 were detected in blood.

Per germline, CDR1 SGHVS and CDR2 FNYEAQ. The CDR3 is made up of 16 amino acids. V was pared by 1 base and J by 5 bases, with 3 bases of the junction left unmatched. The investigators amplified TCR beta CDR3 regions from RNA transcripts. When the TCR CDR3 underwent first-round RT-PCR, the HTBI primer set was used. TCRdb independently ran MiXCR on the multiplex PCR reads; one entry per CDR3 protein. The table shows a few hundred thousand distinct CDR3 sequences, with about 43% occurring only once. The sequence was obtained from a woman between 18 and 29 years old with Graves' hyperthyroidism. Sequencing used peripheral blood or thyroid tissue (not recorded which). J is TRBJ2-6 and V is TRBV7-6, with 9 bases lining up with TRBD2. CDR3 nucleotides: TGTGCCAGCAGCTTAGGGGCTAGCGGGAGGGCCAACGTCCTGACTTTC. Protein: CASSLGASGRANVLTF.